This TCR beta chain was recovered during a study of regulatory T cells in long-lasting Graves disease. Time point denoted: newly diagnosed GD, antithyroid drugs for less than 3 months. RNA isolated from PBMCs was used to make the TCR library. Concerning this clonotype itself: The antigen remains unidentified.

This CDR3 contains 15 residues. CDR1 is MNHEY and CDR2 is SVGEGT in the germline V gene. Trimming took off 0 bases at V and 8 bases at J, with 13 bases between the two ends. Study-wide findings and caveats: TCR diversity was lower in persistent Graves' patients than in newly diagnosed ones. Persistent disease preferred TRBV28, TRBJ1-2 and TRBJ2-5; new disease, TRBV20-1 and TRBJ2-1.

In building TCR beta libraries, iRepertoire HTBI primers were used together with Arm-PCR of CDR3 regions. TCRdb redid the calling of the multiplex PCR reads with MiXCR, one entry per CDR3 protein. The profile shows 450,000 to 500,000 distinct CDR3 sequences, 15% to 20% of them singletons. These data were likewise used in another study, on T cells in Graves' hyperthyroidism and ophthalmopathy.

Specimen: peripheral blood mononuclear cells (PBMCs), collected at new diagnosis, from a patient treated with antithyroid drugs. The chain links TRBV6-2 or TRBV6-3 to TRBJ1-4; D might be TRBD1 (5 bases). This receptor was identified in a man aged 35-49 years with Graves disease. The CDR3 coding sequence is TGTGCCAGCAGTTACTCCTGGGGGTACAAGGAAAAACTGTTTTTT. Protein sequence: CASSYSWGYKEKLFF.